A selection of T cell receptor beta chains follows, all from one sample in a study of blood T cell repertoires in COVID-19. TCRdb's table, derived via immunoSEQ multiplex PCR, lists solely in-frame clones and lacks some. The sample consists of 100,000 to 150,000 clones, roughly 85% of them appearing once. The source material was peripheral blood. The receptor source for this set is a man aged 80 or over with active or convalescent COVID-19. CDR3s include the opening cysteine and the closing phenylalanine or tryptophan. Each record gives: clone size, J gene, V gene, CDR3 length, D gene, CDR3 DNA, CDR3 protein. The D gene is left open where the match is weak. Rows give clone size only sometimes, using once, few, many, or a class for an expanded clone.

clone_size: .
j_call: TRBJ2-5
v_call: TRBV9
cdr3_length: 15
d_call: TRBD2
cdr3_nt: TGTGCCAGCACCCCCGGAGCGGGGGGGCGAGAGACCCAGTACTTC
cdr3_aa: CASTPGAGGRETQYF

clone_size: .
j_call: TRBJ1-2
v_call: TRBV15
cdr3_length: 14
d_call: .
cdr3_nt: TGTGCCACCAGCCGGGAAGACGGAAACTATGGCTACACCTTC
cdr3_aa: CATSREDGNYGYTF

clone_size: few
j_call: TRBJ2-7
v_call: TRBV9
cdr3_length: 14
d_call: TRBD1
cdr3_nt: TGTGCCAGCACCCCGGGACAGGGCACCTACGAGCAGTACTTC
cdr3_aa: CASTPGQGTYEQYF

clone_size: .
j_call: TRBJ2-6
v_call: TRBV18
cdr3_length: 17
d_call: .
cdr3_nt: TGTGCCAGCTCACCGAACCAGTGGGGGGTTGGGGCCAACGTCCTGACTTTC
cdr3_aa: CASSPNQWGVGANVLTF

clone_size: .
j_call: TRBJ2-2
v_call: TRBV3-1/TRBV3-2
cdr3_length: 15
d_call: .
cdr3_nt: TGTGCCAGCAGCCAAGTTACGGGAGTTACCGGGGAGCTGTTTTTT
cdr3_aa: CASSQVTGVTGELFF

clone_size: .
j_call: TRBJ2-1
v_call: TRBV6-2/TRBV6-3
cdr3_length: 18
d_call: .
cdr3_nt: TGTGCCAGCAGTTACTCGATAATTGGGAGGAATTCCTACAATGAGCAGTTCTTC
cdr3_aa: CASSYSIIGRNSYNEQFF

clone_size: few
j_call: TRBJ2-7
v_call: TRBV24-1
cdr3_length: 14
d_call: TRBD1
cdr3_nt: TGTGCCGCCCTGTGGGACAGGGACATATACGAGCAGTACTTC
cdr3_aa: CAALWDRDIYEQYF

clone_size: few
j_call: TRBJ1-1
v_call: TRBV6-5
cdr3_length: 14
d_call: TRBD1
cdr3_nt: TGTGCCAGCAAGAGGGGACAGGCGAACACTGAAGCTTTCTTT
cdr3_aa: CASKRGQANTEAFF

clone_size: .
j_call: TRBJ2-2
v_call: TRBV9
cdr3_length: 13
d_call: .
cdr3_nt: TGTGCCAGCAGTCAACAGGGCGCCGGGGAGCTGTTTTTT
cdr3_aa: CASSQQGAGELFF

clone_size: .
j_call: TRBJ2-7
v_call: TRBV7-8
cdr3_length: 17
d_call: TRBD2
cdr3_nt: TGTGCCAGCAGCTTAGGTGGAACGGGGGGGCTCTCCTACGAGCAGTACTTC
cdr3_aa: CASSLGGTGGLSYEQYF

clone_size: .
j_call: TRBJ1-5
v_call: TRBV7-8
cdr3_length: 13
d_call: .
cdr3_nt: TGTGCCAGCAGTTCAGACGGGAATCAGCCCCAGCATTTT
cdr3_aa: CASSSDGNQPQHF

clone_size: .
j_call: TRBJ2-3
v_call: TRBV7-3
cdr3_length: 14
d_call: TRBD2
cdr3_nt: TGTGCCAGCAGCTATAGCGGGGGGGCAGATACGCAGTATTTT
cdr3_aa: CASSYSGGADTQYF

clone_size: .
j_call: TRBJ1-1
v_call: TRBV2
cdr3_length: 15
d_call: TRBD1
cdr3_nt: TGTGCCAGCAGAGGACAGGGGGTTTTGAACACTGAAGCTTTCTTT
cdr3_aa: CASRGQGVLNTEAFF

clone_size: .
j_call: TRBJ2-2
v_call: TRBV3-1/TRBV3-2
cdr3_length: 14
d_call: .
cdr3_nt: TGTGCCAGCAGCCAAGATCTCAGCACCGGGGAGCTGTTTTTT
cdr3_aa: CASSQDLSTGELFF

clone_size: .
j_call: TRBJ2-7
v_call: TRBV21-1
cdr3_length: 13
d_call: .
cdr3_nt: TGTGCCAGCAGCTGGACAGGGACCTACGAGCAGTACTTC
cdr3_aa: CASSWTGTYEQYF

clone_size: few
j_call: TRBJ1-2
v_call: TRBV19
cdr3_length: 14
d_call: TRBD1
cdr3_nt: TGTGCCAGTAGTACCGGGGGACAGAATAATGGCTACACCTTC
cdr3_aa: CASSTGGQNNGYTF

clone_size: .
j_call: TRBJ1-5
v_call: TRBV27
cdr3_length: 15
d_call: .
cdr3_nt: TGTGCCAGCAGTCCCCTGGGGGAGGAAGATCAGCCCCAGCATTTT
cdr3_aa: CASSPLGEEDQPQHF

clone_size: .
j_call: TRBJ2-3
v_call: TRBV20-1
cdr3_length: 17
d_call: .
cdr3_nt: TGCAGTGCTAGTACAGCCGAGAAAATAATGCTTGGAGATACGCAGTATTTT
cdr3_aa: CSASTAEKIMLGDTQYF

clone_size: .
j_call: TRBJ1-1
v_call: TRBV4-3
cdr3_length: 14
d_call: .
cdr3_nt: TGCGCCAGCAGCCCGAGGTCAACGAACACTGAAGCTTTCTTT
cdr3_aa: CASSPRSTNTEAFF

clone_size: .
j_call: TRBJ2-7
v_call: TRBV7-8
cdr3_length: 14
d_call: TRBD2
cdr3_nt: TGTGCCAGCAGCGGGCTAGCGGGAGCCTACGAGCAGTACTTC
cdr3_aa: CASSGLAGAYEQYF

clone_size: .
j_call: TRBJ2-5
v_call: TRBV4-3
cdr3_length: 15
d_call: .
cdr3_nt: TGCGCCAGCAGCCAAGATAAAGGACAGTCGGAGACCCAGTACTTC
cdr3_aa: CASSQDKGQSETQYF

clone_size: once
j_call: TRBJ2-3
v_call: TRBV7-2
cdr3_length: 14
d_call: TRBD1
cdr3_nt: TGTGCCAGCAGTATAAGACAGGGGCCAGATACGCAGTATTTT
cdr3_aa: CASSIRQGPDTQYF

clone_size: .
j_call: TRBJ1-1
v_call: TRBV6-5
cdr3_length: 13
d_call: .
cdr3_nt: TGTGCCAGCAGCGTGAATCAGGCCACTGAAGCTTTCTTT
cdr3_aa: CASSVNQATEAFF

clone_size: .
j_call: TRBJ2-1
v_call: TRBV6-5
cdr3_length: 15
d_call: TRBD2
cdr3_nt: TGTGCCTCTCGGACTAGCGGGGGCCTATACAATGAGCAGTTCTTC
cdr3_aa: CASRTSGGLYNEQFF

clone_size: .
j_call: TRBJ1-1
v_call: TRBV18
cdr3_length: 15
d_call: TRBD1
cdr3_nt: TGTGCCAGCTCACCACCGGGACAGGGGCAGCCTGAAGCTTTCTTT
cdr3_aa: CASSPPGQGQPEAFF

clone_size: .
j_call: TRBJ2-6
v_call: TRBV4-1
cdr3_length: 17
d_call: .
cdr3_nt: TGCGCCAGCACCTCTATAGGGGGGGGCCTTGGGGCCAACGTCCTGACTTTC
cdr3_aa: CASTSIGGGLGANVLTF

clone_size: .
j_call: TRBJ1-2
v_call: TRBV7-3
cdr3_length: 13
d_call: .
cdr3_nt: TGTGCCAGCAGCCCCGGGCAGGGGTCGGGATACACCTTC
cdr3_aa: CASSPGQGSGYTF

clone_size: .
j_call: TRBJ1-2
v_call: TRBV29-1
cdr3_length: 13
d_call: .
cdr3_nt: TGCAGCGTAAGGACAGCACGCGACTATGGCTACACCTTC
cdr3_aa: CSVRTARDYGYTF

clone_size: .
j_call: TRBJ1-1
v_call: TRBV7-9
cdr3_length: 14
d_call: .
cdr3_nt: TGTGCCAGCAGCTTTCAGGAACAGAACACTGAAGCTTTCTTT
cdr3_aa: CASSFQEQNTEAFF

clone_size: .
j_call: TRBJ2-7
v_call: TRBV10-3
cdr3_length: 14
d_call: TRBD1
cdr3_nt: TGTGCCATCAGTCGGACAGGGACAACCTACGAGCAGTACTTC
cdr3_aa: CAISRTGTTYEQYF

clone_size: .
j_call: TRBJ1-1
v_call: TRBV2
cdr3_length: 15
d_call: TRBD1
cdr3_nt: TGTGCCAGCAGTGCTAGACAGGGGGCCGACACTGAAGCTTTCTTT
cdr3_aa: CASSARQGADTEAFF

clone_size: .
j_call: TRBJ2-7
v_call: TRBV28
cdr3_length: 14
d_call: TRBD2
cdr3_nt: TGTGCCAGCACCGAAAGCGGGGGGGCGGGCGAGCAGTACTTC
cdr3_aa: CASTESGGAGEQYF

clone_size: .
j_call: TRBJ1-2
v_call: TRBV14
cdr3_length: 12
d_call: .
cdr3_nt: TGTGCCAGCAGCCACAGGGCTTATGGCTACACCTTC
cdr3_aa: CASSHRAYGYTF

clone_size: .
j_call: TRBJ2-2
v_call: TRBV7-2
cdr3_length: 18
d_call: TRBD1
cdr3_nt: TGTGCCAGCAGCCCGGGACAGGGGCGGCCTCGGGGTACCGGGGAGCTGTTTTTT
cdr3_aa: CASSPGQGRPRGTGELFF

clone_size: .
j_call: TRBJ1-1
v_call: TRBV14
cdr3_length: 15
d_call: .
cdr3_nt: TGTGCCAGCAGCCAAGATCTTACAGGCCTCACTGAAGCTTTCTTT
cdr3_aa: CASSQDLTGLTEAFF